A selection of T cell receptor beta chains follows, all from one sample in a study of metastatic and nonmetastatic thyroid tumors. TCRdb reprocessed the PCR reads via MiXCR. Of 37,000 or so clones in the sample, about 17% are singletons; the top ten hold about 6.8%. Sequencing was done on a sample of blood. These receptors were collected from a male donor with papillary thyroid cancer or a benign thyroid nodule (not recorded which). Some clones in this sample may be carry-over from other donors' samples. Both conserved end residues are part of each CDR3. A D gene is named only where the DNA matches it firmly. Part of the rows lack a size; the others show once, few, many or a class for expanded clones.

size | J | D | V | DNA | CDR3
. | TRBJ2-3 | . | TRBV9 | TGTGCCAGCAGCGCAAACACAGATACGCAGTATTTT | CASSANTDTQYF
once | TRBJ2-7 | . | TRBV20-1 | TGCAGCTACCGATTTGGGGAGTACGAGCAGTACTTC | CSYRFGEYEQYF
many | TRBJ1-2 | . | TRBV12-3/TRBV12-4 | TGTGCCAGCAGGAAAGCAGGGACATTCCATGGCTACACCTTC | CASRKAGTFHGYTF
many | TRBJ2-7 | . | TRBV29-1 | TGCAGCGTACCCGCCGGTGAAAGCTACGAGCAGTACTTC | CSVPAGESYEQYF
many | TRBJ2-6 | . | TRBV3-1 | TGTGCCAGCAGCCAAGATGGTTTAGATTTCCCCTCTGGGGCCAACGTCCTGACTTTC | CASSQDGLDFPSGANVLTF
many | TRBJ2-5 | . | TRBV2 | TGTGCCAGCAGTACGGTTAGGGCGGAGACCCAGTACTTC | CASSTVRAETQYF
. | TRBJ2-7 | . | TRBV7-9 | TGTGCCAGCAGCCCCCCCTGGGGAGTGCAGTACTTC | CASSPPWGVQYF
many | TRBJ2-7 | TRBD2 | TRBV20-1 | TGCAGTGCTAGAGATTTCCTAGCGGAAACCTACGAGCAGTACTTC | CSARDFLAETYEQYF
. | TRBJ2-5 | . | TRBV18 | TGTGCCAGCTCACCAAGAAGGGACACACAAGAGACCCAGTACTTC | CASSPRRDTQETQYF
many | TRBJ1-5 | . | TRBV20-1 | TGCAGTGCTAGAGTTAGGGCAGCGGGGGGCGAGCCCCAGCATTTT | CSARVRAAGGEPQHF
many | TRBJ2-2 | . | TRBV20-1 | TGCAGTGCTAAGGGCGGGACAGAAGGCTACACCGGGGAGCTGTTTTTT | CSAKGGTEGYTGELFF
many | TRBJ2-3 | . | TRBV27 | TGTGCCAGCAGTTCCGCAGGTTTGGGAGATACGCAGTATTTT | CASSSAGLGDTQYF
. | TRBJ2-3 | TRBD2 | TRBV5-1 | TGCGCCAGCAGCTCTCTAGCGGTTAAGGATACGCAGTATTTT | CASSSLAVKDTQYF
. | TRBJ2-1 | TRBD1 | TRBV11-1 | TGTTCCATCAGCCGAGGACAGGATCCCTACAATGAGCAGTTCTTC | CSISRGQDPYNEQFF
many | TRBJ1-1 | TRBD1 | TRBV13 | TGTGCCAGCAGCTACTGGACAGGGGGCGCGTTTTTGAACACTGAAGCTTTCTTT | CASSYWTGGAFLNTEAFF
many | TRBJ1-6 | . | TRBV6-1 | TGTGCCAGCAGGCTACAGGGAGGGTTAGATAATTCACCCCTCCACTTT | CASRLQGGLDNSPLHF
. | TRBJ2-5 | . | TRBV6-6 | TGTGCCAGCAGTTATTTTGGTGGTGGTGTCGAGACCCAGTACTTC | CASSYFGGGVETQYF
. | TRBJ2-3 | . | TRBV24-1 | TGTGCCACCAGTGTGCAGGGTGTAACAGATACGCAGTATTTT | CATSVQGVTDTQYF
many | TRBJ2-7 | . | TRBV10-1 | TGCGCCAGCAGTGAGGGGGGGTACCCCGGGGAGCAGTACTTC | CASSEGGYPGEQYF
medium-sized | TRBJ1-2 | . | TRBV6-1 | TGTGCCAGCAGTGAATCTTCTGCCTCACCCTATGGCTACACCTTC | CASSESSASPYGYTF
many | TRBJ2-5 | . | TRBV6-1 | TGTGCCAGCGGGCTGGGTACAGATCAAGAGACCCAGTACTTC | CASGLGTDQETQYF
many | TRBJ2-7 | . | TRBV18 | TGTGCCAGCTCATTCACCGGAGACCGAATGGAAAACGAGCAGTACTTC | CASSFTGDRMENEQYF
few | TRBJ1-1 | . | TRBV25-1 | TGTGCCAGCAGTGAAGGGGCGTGGGGTTACACTGAAGCTTTCTTT | CASSEGAWGYTEAFF
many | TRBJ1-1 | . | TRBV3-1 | TGTGCCAGCAGCCCCCACAGGGACACTGAAGCTTTCTTT | CASSPHRDTEAFF
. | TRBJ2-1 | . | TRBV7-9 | TGTGCCAGCAGTGTTCAGCCAGAACCGGGGCTACAGTTCTTC | CASSVQPEPGLQFF
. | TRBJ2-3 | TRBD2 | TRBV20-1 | TGCAGTGCTAGAGAGGGACTATCCTTGTATACGCAGTATTTT | CSAREGLSLYTQYF
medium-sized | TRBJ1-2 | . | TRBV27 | TGTGCCAGCAGTTTATCGAGAAGGGCCAGCTATGGCTACACCTTC | CASSLSRRASYGYTF
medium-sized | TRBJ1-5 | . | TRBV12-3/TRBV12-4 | TGTGCCAGCAGCCAACAGGATTTGTATAGCAATCAGCCCCAGCATTTT | CASSQQDLYSNQPQHF
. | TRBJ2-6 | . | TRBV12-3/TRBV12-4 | TGTGCCAGCAGTTCTAGCCTACGGATATCTGGGGCCAACGTCCTGACTTTC | CASSSSLRISGANVLTF
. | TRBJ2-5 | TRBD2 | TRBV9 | TGTGCCAGCAGCGTAGGGACTGTAGCGGGAGGGCCCTTGGAGACCCAGTACTTC | CASSVGTVAGGPLETQYF
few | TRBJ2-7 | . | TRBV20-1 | TGCAGTGCTAGAAACCAGTTCTACGAGCAGTACTTC | CSARNQFYEQYF
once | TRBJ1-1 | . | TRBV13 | TGTGCCAGCAGCTTAACCCGGCCCCCATGGAACACTGAAGCTTTCTTT | CASSLTRPPWNTEAFF
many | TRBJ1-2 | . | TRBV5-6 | TGTGCCAGCAGCTTGGCTGGGGCCGGGTATGGCTACACCTTC | CASSLAGAGYGYTF
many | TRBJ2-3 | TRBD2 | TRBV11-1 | TGTGCCAGCAGCTTATTCCTAGCGGGGACAGATACGCAGTATTTT | CASSLFLAGTDTQYF
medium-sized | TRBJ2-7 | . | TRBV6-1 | TGTGCCAGCAGTGAAATGATGGGCGCGATCTACGAGCAGTACTTC | CASSEMMGAIYEQYF
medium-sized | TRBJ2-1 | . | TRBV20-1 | TGCAGTGCTAGTGTTAGTGAGCATGAGCAGTTCTTC | CSASVSEHEQFF
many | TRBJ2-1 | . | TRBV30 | TGTGCCTGGACTCGGAGGGAGTGGGATGAGCAGTTCTTC | CAWTRREWDEQFF
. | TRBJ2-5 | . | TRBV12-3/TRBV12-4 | TGTGCCAGCAGCCCCGTGACAGGTTCGGGAGAGACCCAGTACTTC | CASSPVTGSGETQYF
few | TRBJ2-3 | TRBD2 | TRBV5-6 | TGTGCCAGCAGCACCGGACCTCCAGGACTAGCGGGAACAGATACGCAGTATTTT | CASSTGPPGLAGTDTQYF
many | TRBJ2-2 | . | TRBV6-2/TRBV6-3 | TGTGCCAGCACCGACCTCCGGGCCGGGGAGCTGTTTTTT | CASTDLRAGELFF
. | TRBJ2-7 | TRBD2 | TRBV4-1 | TGCGCCAGCAGCTCCTCCTTAGCGGGCTACGAGCAGTACTTC | CASSSSLAGYEQYF
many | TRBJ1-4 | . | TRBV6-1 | TGTGCCACCACCCCCCGGGCAGGGGTGGGAGTAGGGGAAAAACTGTTTTTT | CATTPRAGVGVGEKLFF
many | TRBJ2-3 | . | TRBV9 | TGTGCCAGCAGCGTAGATGCAGGGAGCACAGATACGCAGTATTTT | CASSVDAGSTDTQYF
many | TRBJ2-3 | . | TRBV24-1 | TGTGCCACCGCCATCCTGGGGACAGATACGCAGTATTTT | CATAILGTDTQYF
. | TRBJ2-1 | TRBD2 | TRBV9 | TGTGCCAGCATTGTGTCCCCGGGACTAGCGGGGGGGCAGGAGCAGTTCTTC | CASIVSPGLAGGQEQFF
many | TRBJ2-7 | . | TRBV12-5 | TGTGCTAGCCAGGTCGGCGGCCGTCTAATCTCCGAGCAGTACTTC | CASQVGGRLISEQYF
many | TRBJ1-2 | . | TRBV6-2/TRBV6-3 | TGTGCCAGCACGATCGGGGGGAACTATGGCTACACCTTC | CASTIGGNYGYTF
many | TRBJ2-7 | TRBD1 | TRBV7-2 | TGTGCCAGCAGCCCCGGACAGGGCCCCTACGAGCAGTACTTC | CASSPGQGPYEQYF
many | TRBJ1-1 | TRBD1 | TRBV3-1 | TGTGCCAGCAGCCCCTCGGACAGGCCGCACACTGAAGCTTTCTTT | CASSPSDRPHTEAFF